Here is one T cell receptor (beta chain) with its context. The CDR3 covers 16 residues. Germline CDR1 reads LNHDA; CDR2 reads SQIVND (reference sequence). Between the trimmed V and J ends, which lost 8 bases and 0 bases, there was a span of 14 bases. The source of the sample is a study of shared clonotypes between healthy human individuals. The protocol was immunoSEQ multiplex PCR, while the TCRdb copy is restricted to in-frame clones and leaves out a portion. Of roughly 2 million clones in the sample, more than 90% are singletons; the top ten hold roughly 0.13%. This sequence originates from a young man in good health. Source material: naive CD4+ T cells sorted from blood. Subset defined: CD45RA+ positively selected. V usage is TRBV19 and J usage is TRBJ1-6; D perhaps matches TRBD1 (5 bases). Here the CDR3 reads CASQTVRSSYNSPLHF. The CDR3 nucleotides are TGTGCCAGTCAGACAGTGCGGAGCTCCTATAATTCACCCCTCCACTTT.